This T cell receptor beta chain originates from a study of response to subunit inactivated influenza vaccine (dated by TCRdb to 2016 to 2019). Study-level background: To follow how T cells responded to a trivalent subunit inactivated influenza vaccine, the researchers relied on deep quantitative profiling of the T cell receptor repertoire.

Sequences LNHNV (CDR1) and YYDKDF (CDR2) are obtained from the germline V gene (reference sequence). From its cysteine to its phenylalanine, the CDR3 spans 17 amino acids. Kept here is only the CDR3 DNA, which spans 51 bases and is read in frame from base 1. The junction carries 17 bases between V and J, which are trimmed by 1 base and 2 bases respectively. Points the paper makes about the study in general: It was suggested by the authors that each seasonal influenza vaccination may recruit only a limited number of new T cells.

Of note for this clonotype: It lacks a known antigen. Nothing much larger sits one base from this clone, and base qualities are not available.

The library was made by RT-PCR. TCRdb records Illumina HiSeq 2500 as the sequencer. The raw public data were reprocessed by TCRdb itself: fastp quality trimming at Q25, MiXCR clonotype calling, in-frame beta chains only. Every CDR3 protein is listed once, alongside the most common genes and DNA of its rows. This sample gives 500,000 or so distinct CDR3 sequences in total; approximately 10% of them show up just once. The ten most abundant clones make up more than 10% of the sample. The time point label for this specimen denotes: 45 to 50 days after influenza vaccine administration. The rearranged segments are TRBV15 and TRBJ2-5; the D gene is possibly TRBD2, with 6 bases matching. This sequence originates from a man in his fifties who received an inactivated influenza vaccine. Donor details come from another sample of the same person, matched by shared clones. The source material was PBMCs from blood, sampled roughly 45 days after vaccination. The DNA reads as follows: TGTGCCACCAGCAGAGGAATGACTAGTAGCGTACAAGAGACCCAGTACTTC. It translates as CATSRGMTSSVQETQYF.